This entry lists 25 T cell receptor beta chains sequenced from one sample in a study of T cells after yellow fever vaccination. TCRdb re-analysed the 5' RACE reads in MiXCR, keeping a single row per CDR3 protein. This repertoire shows some 320,000 distinct CDR3 sequences, around 9.3% found once; its top ten account for 3% to 3.5%. Source: CD4+ T cells sorted from PBMCs, taken 5 days after the yellow fever booster vaccination. The receptor source for this set is a young man who received the YFV17D yellow fever vaccine.

This clonotype occurred a few times. This sequence joins TRBV6-2 or TRBV6-3 and TRBJ2-7; D uncertain. Germline CDR1 reads MNHEY; CDR2 reads SVGEGT. The CDR3 length is 11 residues. V gave up 2 bases and J gave up 6 bases, with 5 bases separating them. CDR3 nucleotides: TGTGCCAGCAGTTACCTCGGCGAGCAGTACGTC. Protein product: CASSYLGEQYV.

This clonotype was counted ten times or more. The chain employs TRBV5-1 and TRBJ2-3; D is unresolved. Trimming stripped 0 bases from V and 3 bases from J, with 5 bases between. CDR3 length: 13 amino acids. Germline CDR1 SGHRS, CDR2 YFSETQ. CDR3 DNA: TGCGCCAGCAGCTTGGGGCCGACAGATACGCAGTATTTT. It yields the protein CASSLGPTDTQYF.

The gene calls are TRBV27 and TRBJ2-1; 9 bases are a match to TRBD1. The CDR3 sequence is 13 residues long. Trimming cost V 3 bases and J 15 bases; bases outside gene matches: 9. Per germline, CDR1 MNHEY and CDR2 SMNVEV (reference sequence). The CDR3 sequence is CASSFTDRGFSFF. The CDR3 nucleotides read TGTGCCAGCAGTTTTACCGACAGGGGGTTTTCGTTCTTC.

This chain uses TRBV6-5 with TRBJ1-6; 11 bases align to TRBD1. The CDR3 is made up of 16 amino acids. Germline lookup yields CDR1 MNHEY and CDR2 SVGAGI. The J segment lost 11 bases and the V segment lost 4 bases, leaving 10 bases of the junction unmatched. This chain's CDR3 is CASSSPSGQGVTPLHF. The CDR3 DNA reads TGTGCCAGCAGTTCCCCCTCGGGACAGGGGGTAACACCCCTCCACTTT.

V usage is TRBV12-3 or TRBV12-4 and J usage is TRBJ1-5; D remains ambiguous. V was pared by 4 bases and J by 2 bases, with 18 bases between. This CDR3 region has 17 residues. CDR3 in amino acids: CASSSVRLRSGNQPQHF. CDR3 nucleotide sequence: TGTGCCAGCAGTTCAGTACGACTCCGTTCGGGCAATCAGCCCCAGCATTTT.

The rearrangement uses TRBV20-1 and TRBJ1-3, with 7 nucleotides matching TRBD1. Germline CDR1 reads DFQATT; CDR2 reads SNEGSKA (reference sequence). Losses at the gene ends were 7 bases for V and 4 bases for J; bases not matched to a gene: 4. CDR3 length: 12 amino acids. The chain's CDR3 is CSGQGWGNTIYF. The CDR3 DNA is TGCAGTGGACAGGGATGGGGAAACACCATATATTTT.

The chain couples TRBV6-5 to TRBJ2-5, with 11 bases fitting TRBD1. The CDR3 sequence is 15 residues long. The V gene end was trimmed by 6 bases and the J gene end by 4 bases; junction bases not matched to a gene: 7. Germline V gene sequence: CDR1 MNHEY, CDR2 SVGAGI. The CDR3 here is CASRSTGTGGETQYF. The CDR3 nucleotides are TGTGCCAGCAGGTCGACCGGGACAGGGGGAGAGACCCAGTACTTC.

This clonotype occurred many times. The chain employs TRBV27 and TRBJ2-1; either TRBD1 or TRBD2 may fit D (5 bases each). V was clipped by 3 bases and J by 8 bases, with 14 bases between them. This CDR3 has 14 residues. CDR1 and CDR2 (germline): MNHEY, SMNVEV (reference sequence). Here the CDR3 DNA reads TGTGCCAGCAGTTTTCTCGGGGCTGGGGATGAGCAGTTCTTC. Translated: CASSFLGAGDEQFF.

The rearrangement links TRBV12-3 or TRBV12-4 to TRBJ1-1; D is unclear. The CDR3 spans 14 residues. The germline V and J ends were trimmed by 1 base and 6 bases, with 12 bases remaining between them. CDR3 protein: CASSLEQSDAEAFF. DNA of the CDR3: TGTGCCAGCAGTTTAGAACAAAGCGACGCTGAAGCTTTCTTT.

This clonotype was observed a few times. The rearrangement joins TRBV5-1 to TRBJ2-1; a possible D gene is TRBD1 (5 bases). The CDR3 consists of 14 residues. Germline V CDR1 and CDR2: SGHRS, YFSETQ. The V end lost 4 bases, the J end lost 13 bases, and 21 bases lay between the germline ends. The CDR3 reads CASSLTSSGIDQFF. The DNA of the CDR3 is TGCGCCAGCAGCCTAACCTCGTCAGGGATCGACCAGTTCTTC.

The chain combines TRBV9 with TRBJ2-7, with a possible D match to TRBD2 (6 bases). V lost 3 bases, J lost 2 bases, and 12 bases lay in between. This CDR3 is built from 14 residues. Germline values: CDR1 SGDLS, CDR2 YYNGEE. This CDR3 reads CASSGRGEAYEQYF. The CDR3 region has the DNA TGTGCCAGCAGCGGCAGAGGGGAGGCCTACGAGCAGTACTTC.

V is TRBV3-1 and J is TRBJ1-5; D is perhaps TRBD1 (5 bases). The CDR3 covers 12 residues. The germline CDR1 and CDR2 sequences are LGHDT and YNNKEL (reference sequence). The ends were cut back, 2 bases at V and 12 bases at J, with 11 bases in the middle. CDR3 amino acids: CASSQSGTVQHF. In nucleotides, the CDR3 is TGTGCCAGCAGCCAAAGCGGGACCGTCCAGCATTTT.

This clonotype has ten or more counts. This chain uses TRBV20-1 with TRBJ2-3; D may be TRBD2 (6 bases). CDR3 size: 13 residues. Germline CDR1 and CDR2: DFQATT and SNEGSKA (reference sequence). Trimming took 8 bases from V and 1 from J, leaving 13 bases between them. The DNA for the CDR3 is TGCAGTCCACGGGGGATGGGCACAGATACGCAGTATTTT. Protein: CSPRGMGTDTQYF.

This clonotype was counted ten times or more. This chain joins TRBV9 and TRBJ2-3, with 8 bases fitting TRBD2. This CDR3 comprises 15 residues. Germline V gene sequence: CDR1 SGDLS, CDR2 YYNGEE. The trim removed 3 bases at V and 4 bases at J, leaving 7 bases unmatched. CDR3 sequence: CASSAPGLAADTQYF. The DNA of the CDR3 is TGTGCCAGCAGCGCCCCCGGACTAGCTGCAGATACGCAGTATTTT.

This clonotype has just a few counts. This chain connects TRBV7-2 to TRBJ2-7; 8 bases map to TRBD1. This CDR3 region has 16 residues. Germline-derived CDR1 and CDR2 are SGHTA and FQGNSA. J gave up 6 bases and V 1 base, and 11 bases lay outside the gene matches. CDR3 protein: CASSLGRGRLGGEQYF. Here the CDR3 DNA reads TGTGCCAGCAGCTTAGGCAGGGGGCGCCTTGGAGGCGAGCAGTACTTC. Filled out from reference TRBV7-2 and TRBJ2-7, the complete variable domain reads GAGVSQSPSNKVTEKGKDVELRCDPISGHTALYWYRQSLGQGLEFLIYFQGNSAPDKSGLPSDRFSAERTGGSVSTLTIQRTQQEDSAVYLCASSLGRGRLGGEQYFGPGTRLTVT.

This chain uses TRBV18 with TRBJ1-5, with a tentative D call TRBD1 (5 bases). V shed 4 bases and J shed 3 bases, with 16 bases lying between them. Per the germline V gene, CDR1 is KGHSH and CDR2 is LQKENI. This CDR3 has 16 amino acids. CDR3 loop: CASSRGTGTPNQPQHF. The CDR3 DNA sequence: TGTGCCAGCTCACGAGGGACTGGGACTCCCAATCAGCCCCAGCATTTT.

The genes are TRBV30 and TRBJ2-3; D remains unclear. Germline-derived CDR1 and CDR2 are GTSNPN and SVGIG (reference sequence). This CDR3 is 13 amino acids long. Trimming cost V 5 bases and J 2 bases, with 11 bases left between them. This CDR3 is CAWAPKITDTQYF. The CDR3 DNA sequence: TGTGCCTGGGCCCCTAAGATCACAGATACGCAGTATTTT. Using reference TRBV30 and TRBJ2-3 for the parts outside the CDR3, the full variable domain is SQTIHQWPATLVQPVGSPLSLECTVEGTSNPNLYWYRQAAGRGLQLLFYSVGIGQISSEVPQNLSASRPQDRQFILSSKKLLLSDSGFYLCAWAPKITDTQYFGPGTRLTVL.

The sample holds a few counts of this clonotype. The rearrangement uses TRBV6-2 or TRBV6-3 and TRBJ2-7; no clear D. Between the trimmed V and J ends, which lost 6 bases and 4 bases, there was a span of 10 bases. Germline V gives CDR1 MNHEY, CDR2 SVGEGT. This CDR3 is 12 amino acids long. The chain's CDR3 is CASRDDRYEQYF. The CDR3 nucleotides are TGTGCCAGCAGGGATGACCGGTACGAGCAGTACTTC.

On this clonotype itself: A much larger clone differs by one base, so this may be a read error. The rearrangement joins TRBV5-5 to TRBJ2-1; perhaps TRBD2 as D (7 bases). From germline, CDR1 is SGHKS and CDR2 YYEKEE (reference sequence). Trimming shortened V by 4 bases and J by 4 bases, and 15 bases separated the two germline ends. The CDR3 length is 15 residues. The CDR3 sequence: CASSLVRGPYNEQFF. The CDR3 DNA reads as TGTGCCAGCAGCCTTGTGCGGGGGCCATACAATGAGCAGTTCTTC.

This clonotype was seen a few times. The chain combines TRBV20-1 with TRBJ2-7; 11 positions match TRBD1. The J segment lost 6 bases and the V segment lost 1 base, leaving 11 bases of the junction unmatched. The CDR3 runs 16 residues. Germline V gene lookup returns CDR1 DFQATT and CDR2 SNEGSKA (reference sequence). CDR3 nucleotides: TGCAGTGCTAGAGTCCCCGGGACAGGGGGGATCGGCGAGCAGTACGTC. The encoded protein is CSARVPGTGGIGEQYV.

This clonotype was seen repeatedly, ten times or more. The CDR3 sequence: CASSRDGGNYGYTF. CDR3 DNA: TGCGCCAGCAGCAGGGACGGGGGAAACTATGGCTACACCTTC. The chain carries TRBV4-1 and TRBJ1-2; D possibly corresponds to TRBD1 (5 bases). CDR1 and CDR2 (germline): MGHRA, YSYEKL. The CDR3 is 14 residues long. V was clipped by 5 bases and J by 2 bases, with 12 bases between them.

This clonotype was seen a handful of times. The chain recombines TRBV11-2 with TRBJ1-6; 7 bases are shared with TRBD1. V lost 4 bases to trimming and J lost 14 bases; unmatched junction nucleotides: 8. The CDR3 extends over 13 amino acids. CDR1 and CDR2 (germline): SGHAT, FQNNGV. The CDR3 is CASSSQGPAALHF. The CDR3 bases are TGTGCCAGCAGCTCACAGGGGCCCGCGGCCCTCCACTTT. The whole variable domain, filled in from reference TRBV11-2 and TRBJ1-6, reads EAGVAQSPRYKIIEKRQSVAFWCNPISGHATLYWYQQILGQGPKLLIQFQNNGVVDDSQLPKDRFSAERLKGVDSTLKIQPAKLEDSAVYLCASSSQGPAALHFGNGTRLTVT.

The rearrangement uses TRBV6-5 and TRBJ1-6; no definite D call. The CDR3 extends over 13 amino acids. Trimming left V 2 bases short and J 6 bases short, with 5 bases between. Germline CDR1 is MNHEY and CDR2 is SVGAGI. The CDR3 region is CASSYNSNSPLHF. CDR3 coding DNA: TGTGCCAGCAGTTACAACAGTAATTCACCCCTCCACTTT.

The chain links TRBV4-2 to TRBJ1-5; 9 bases align to TRBD1. There are 17 residues in the CDR3. The germline gives CDR1 LGHNA, CDR2 YNFKEQ. V shed 5 bases, J shed 9 bases, and the junction held 17 bases outside the gene matches. The CDR3 protein is CASSTLEGGQGYGPQHF. In nucleotides, the CDR3 is TGTGCCAGCAGCACACTAGAGGGGGGACAGGGTTACGGGCCCCAGCATTTT.

This clonotype appeared a few times. The chain recombines TRBV11-2 with TRBJ2-5; D is uncertain. This CDR3 has 13 amino acids. Germline lookup yields CDR1 SGHAT and CDR2 FQNNGV. Trimming cost V 8 bases and J 1 base, with 11 bases left between them. Written as DNA, the CDR3 is TGTGCCAGCTCTCCTTCGGTCCAAGAGACCCAGTACTTC. Amino acid sequence: CASSPSVQETQYF. Drawing the rest from reference TRBV11-2 and TRBJ2-5, the complete variable domain is EAGVAQSPRYKIIEKRQSVAFWCNPISGHATLYWYQQILGQGPKLLIQFQNNGVVDDSQLPKDRFSAERLKGVDSTLKIQPAKLEDSAVYLCASSPSVQETQYFGPGTRLLVL.